A single sample is the source of the 22 T cell receptor beta chains below, sequenced in a study of T-cell reconstitution after alpha-beta-depleted transplantation in children. This sample's TCRbeta library carried unique molecular identifier barcodes. Via MiXCR, TCRdb re-called the PCR reads, giving one row per CDR3 protein. The table shows over 450,000 distinct CDR3 sequences, with 10% to 13% occurring only once. Here the sequenced sample was PBMCs, taken before TCRalphabeta/CD19-depleted stem cell transplant. The source is a child aged 2 to 10 with inherited bone marrow failure, due to receive a stem cell transplant.

This clonotype was seen only a few times. The chain employs TRBV27 and TRBJ2-2; TRBD2 is a possible D gene (6 bases). The CDR3 contains 14 residues. Trimming removed 4 bases from V and 3 bases from J, with 9 bases in between. The V gene's germline CDR1 is MNHEY and CDR2 SMNVEV (reference sequence). The CDR3 region has the DNA TGTGCCAGCAGTTGGGGACTGCACACCGGGGAGCTGTTTTTT. Its translation is CASSWGLHTGELFF.

This clonotype was counted at least ten times. The chain links TRBV4-2 to TRBJ2-4; 8 positions match TRBD1. Looked up from germline, CDR1 is LGHNA and CDR2 is YNFKEQ. V shed 0 bases and J 3 bases; nucleotides not matched to a gene: 13. This CDR3 is 19 amino acids long. The CDR3 here is CASSQEGPDRAAVKNIQYF. The DNA of the CDR3 is TGTGCCAGCAGCCAAGAGGGGCCGGACAGGGCAGCAGTCAAAAACATTCAGTACTTC.

This clonotype occurred many times. The chain joins TRBV5-1 to TRBJ2-2; 10 positions agree with TRBD2. J was trimmed by 7 bases and V by 4 bases; bases with no gene match: 4. The CDR3 loop spans 14 amino acids. Germline-derived CDR1 and CDR2 are SGHRS and YFSETQ. The CDR3 reads CASSKASGSGELFF. In DNA form, the CDR3 reads TGCGCCAGCAGCAAGGCTAGCGGGAGCGGGGAGCTGTTTTTT.

The V gene is TRBV28, the J gene TRBJ2-1, with TRBD2 identical over 9 bases. With 4 bases clipped from V and 4 bases from J, the junction kept 14 bases outside the gene matches. This CDR3 is 18 amino acids long. Germline V gives CDR1 MDHEN, CDR2 SYDVKM. The DNA of the CDR3 is TGTGCCAGCAGTTCTCTCAAGGAGGGACTAGCCGAGTACAATGAGCAGTTCTTC. Its protein is CASSSLKEGLAEYNEQFF. Supplemented by reference TRBV28 and TRBJ2-1, the full variable domain reads DVKVTQSSRYLVKRTGEKVFLECVQDMDHENMFWYRQDPGLGLRLIYFSYDVKMKEKGDIPEGYSVSREKKERFSLILESASTNQTSMYLCASSSLKEGLAEYNEQFFGPGTRLTVL.

The chain couples TRBV27 to TRBJ2-7; 7 bases fit TRBD2. Germline V lookup: CDR1 MNHEY, CDR2 SMNVEV (reference sequence). The V and J ends lost 8 bases and 3 bases, in that order; junction bases with no gene match: 7. This CDR3 has 13 residues. The CDR3 nucleotides read TGTGCCAGCGGCTTCGGGACTAACTACGAGCAGTACTTC. The encoded protein is CASGFGTNYEQYF.

This clonotype was counted a few times. The chain recombines TRBV7-2 with TRBJ2-7; tentative D call: TRBD2 (7 bases). Germline loops: CDR1 SGHTA, CDR2 FQGNSA. The V end lost 3 bases, the J end lost 4 bases, and 22 bases lay between the germline ends. This CDR3 is 17 amino acids long. The CDR3: CASSFGRGTLPPYEQYF. CDR3 nucleotides: TGTGCCAGCAGCTTTGGGAGGGGGACCCTCCCCCCATACGAGCAGTACTTC. Variable domain in full (rest from reference TRBV7-2 and TRBJ2-7): GAGVSQSPSNKVTEKGKDVELRCDPISGHTALYWYRQSLGQGLEFLIYFQGNSAPDKSGLPSDRFSAERTGGSVSTLTIQRTQQEDSAVYLCASSFGRGTLPPYEQYFGPGTRLTVT.

This clonotype was detected ten times or more. The V gene is TRBV7-8, the J gene TRBJ2-1; 10 bases align to TRBD2. With V trimmed by 4 bases and J by 0 bases, 9 bases remained unmatched. Germline V lookup: CDR1 SGHVS, CDR2 FQNEAQ. CDR3 size: 18 residues. DNA for the CDR3: TGTGCCAGCAGCTCTCAGACTAGCGGGCCTAGCTCCTACAATGAGCAGTTCTTC. Translating it yields CASSSQTSGPSSYNEQFF.

This clonotype was seen repeatedly, ten times or more. The rearrangement links TRBV24-1 to TRBJ2-7; 9 bases fit TRBD2. Germline V gives CDR1 KGHDR, CDR2 SFDVKD. This CDR3 has 16 amino acids. V was clipped by 4 bases and J by 6 bases; unmatched bases: 12. DNA for the CDR3: TGTGCCACCAGTGACTCCAAACCGGGACTAGCATTCGAGCAGTACTTC. Protein sequence: CATSDSKPGLAFEQYF.

This clonotype was seen repeatedly, ten times or more. The gene calls are TRBV20-1 and TRBJ2-1; 10 bases align to TRBD1. With V trimmed by 7 bases and J by 8 bases, 8 bases remained unmatched. Per the germline V gene, CDR1 is DFQATT and CDR2 is SNEGSKA (reference sequence). There are 13 residues in the CDR3. This CDR3 is CSGRDRGWYEQFF. The DNA of the CDR3 is TGCAGTGGCCGGGACAGGGGTTGGTATGAGCAGTTCTTC.

The CDR3 is CASSLVAGGADEQYF. The CDR3 bases are TGCGCCAGCAGCTTGGTAGCGGGAGGGGCGGACGAGCAGTACTTC. The chain has TRBV5-1 and TRBJ2-7; 11 bases align to TRBD2. This CDR3 has 15 residues. V shed 0 bases, J shed 5 bases, and the junction held 4 bases outside the gene matches. Per germline, CDR1 SGHRS and CDR2 YFSETQ.

The chain recombines TRBV12-3 or TRBV12-4 with TRBJ1-1; D remains unclear. Trimming removed 2 bases at V and 4 bases at J, with 5 bases between. The CDR3 has 12 residues. Here the CDR3 reads CASSLMSTEAFF. CDR3 sequence (DNA): TGTGCCAGCAGTTTAATGAGCACTGAAGCTTTCTTT.

Comments on this clonotype: This may be a read error, as it is one base from a much larger clone. The V gene is TRBV20-1, the J gene TRBJ2-1; D gene ambiguous. Germline V gives CDR1 DFQATT, CDR2 SNEGSKA (reference sequence). CDR3 size: 14 residues. CDR3 amino acids: CSATWVPPYNDQFF. In DNA form, the CDR3 reads TGCAGTGCTACGTGGGTTCCCCCCTACAATGACCAGTTCTTC.

Many counts were recorded for this clonotype. This sequence joins TRBV12-3 or TRBV12-4 and TRBJ2-7; D is unclear. The V and J ends lost 6 bases and 3 bases respectively, with 9 bases between them. The CDR3 length is 12 residues. Here the CDR3 reads CASSRTGYEQYF. DNA for the CDR3: TGTGCCAGCAGCAGAACGGGCTACGAGCAGTACTTC.

This clonotype was seen more than once but under ten times. The chain combines TRBV19 with TRBJ2-1; 9 nucleotides agree with TRBD1. Germline V gene lookup returns CDR1 LNHDA and CDR2 SQIVND (reference sequence). The CDR3 is made up of 11 amino acids. J lost 9 bases, V lost 8 bases, and 2 bases had no gene match. CDR3 amino acids: CASGTGFEQFF. As DNA, the CDR3 is TGTGCCAGTGGGACAGGGTTTGAGCAGTTCTTC.

The chain carries TRBV21-1 and TRBJ2-1; TRBD2 was called by the table and not checked on the DNA. TRBV21-1 is a documented pseudogene. The length of the CDR3 is 21 residues. The CDR3 DNA sequence: TGTGCCAGCAGCAGCCCCCGGGTGGAACTAGCGGGAGTTGGGTCCTACAATGAGCAGTTCTTC. It encodes CASSSPRVELAGVGSYNEQFF.

At least ten counts were recorded for this clonotype. The chain joins TRBV28 to TRBJ2-7; 8 nucleotides agree with TRBD2. The CDR3 sequence is 15 residues long. CDR1 MDHEN and CDR2 SYDVKM come from the germline V gene. Trimming cost V 5 bases and J 3 bases; bases outside gene matches: 9. CDR3 sequence: CASSLTSVAYYEQYF. As DNA, the CDR3 is TGTGCCAGCAGTCTGACTAGCGTCGCATACTACGAGCAGTACTTC.

This clonotype was picked up many times. V is TRBV7-8 and J is TRBJ2-5; D is unresolved. V lost 5 bases, J lost 4 bases, and 14 bases lay in between. From germline, CDR1 is SGHVS and CDR2 FQNEAQ. This CDR3 has 14 amino acids. The CDR3 loop reads CASSSWASPETQYF. The CDR3 nucleotides read TGTGCCAGCAGCAGCTGGGCCTCCCCAGAGACCCAGTACTTC. Using reference TRBV7-8 and TRBJ2-5 for the parts outside the CDR3, the full variable domain is GAGVSQSPRYKVAKRGQDVALRCDPISGHVSLFWYQQALGQGPEFLTYFQNEAQLDKSGLPSDRFFAERPEGSVSTLKIQRTQQEDSAVYLCASSSWASPETQYFGPGTRLLVL.

The table lists this clonotype with many counts. The rearrangement uses TRBV6-2 or TRBV6-3 and TRBJ1-5; 8 bases match TRBD1. CDR3 length: 14 residues. J was trimmed by 11 bases and V by 10 bases; bases with no gene match: 16. Per germline, CDR1 MNHEY and CDR2 SVGEGT. CDR3 bases: TGTGCCACCAGACCGGGACAGGAGACATCAGCCCAGCATTTT. Its translation is CATRPGQETSAQHF.

A few counts support this clonotype. This rearrangement joins TRBV2 to TRBJ2-1; 9 bases line up with TRBD2. Unmatched junction bases numbered 10, after V lost 5 bases and J lost 5 bases. The CDR3 totals 16 residues. CDR1 and CDR2 (germline): SNHLY, FYNNEI. CDR3 sequence reads: CASSPLTGTSHNEQFF. The CDR3, as DNA: TGTGCCAGCAGTCCCCTAACCGGGACTAGCCACAATGAGCAGTTCTTC.

There are many counts of this clonotype. This chain joins TRBV3-1 and TRBJ1-5; D is ambiguous. V shed 1 base and J shed 5 bases, with 12 bases lying between them. The CDR3 contains 15 residues. Germline-derived CDR1 and CDR2 are LGHDT and YNNKEL (reference sequence). CDR3 sequence: CASSQVRLTDQPQHF. CDR3 bases: TGTGCCAGCAGCCAAGTCAGGTTAACCGATCAGCCCCAGCATTTT. Supplemented by reference TRBV3-1 and TRBJ1-5, the full variable domain reads DTAVSQTPKYLVTQMGNDKSIKCEQNLGHDTMYWYKQDSKKFLKIMFSYNNKELIINETVPNRFSPKSPDKAHLNLHINSLELGDSAVYFCASSQVRLTDQPQHFGDGTRLSIL.

The rearrangement uses TRBV19 and TRBJ2-3; D unresolved. The CDR3 is made up of 14 amino acids. V was cut by 5 bases and J by 10 bases, with 19 bases left in between. Germline CDR1 is LNHDA and CDR2 is SQIVND (reference sequence). The CDR3 DNA is TGTGCCAGTAGTGCGGCCCCCCTGGGGTATTCGCAGTATTTT. Residues: CASSAAPLGYSQYF.

This clonotype was recorded at least ten times. The J gene is TRBJ2-1, the V gene TRBV29-1; 10 nucleotides line up with TRBD2. Trimming removed 6 bases from V and 8 bases from J; junction bases left unmatched: 19. The germline V gene has CDR1 SQVTM and CDR2 ANQGSEA. The CDR3 has 17 amino acids. Here the CDR3 reads CSVEGPAGGPYRDEQFF. In DNA form, the CDR3 reads TGCAGCGTGGAGGGCCCAGCGGGAGGGCCGTATAGGGATGAGCAGTTCTTC.